The clone carrying this T cell receptor beta chain was counted at least ten times. Its antigen is as yet unknown. This sample was taken from a study of T cells in Graves' hyperthyroidism and ophthalmopathy. The blood sample predates any ophthalmopathy symptoms, coming from first hyperthyroidism diagnosis. Study results and caveats: The majority of expanded thyroid clonotypes above 0.001 also appeared in blood.

Template material for amplifying TCR beta CDR3 regions consisted of RNA transcripts. An initial round of RT-PCR targeting the TCR CDR3 relied on the HTBI primer set. TCRdb reprocessed the multiplex PCR reads with MiXCR, giving one entry per CDR3 protein. The table shows more than 550,000 distinct CDR3 sequences, with around 19% occurring only once. With V trimmed by 2 bases and J by 0 bases, 2 bases remained unmatched. Germline V gives CDR1 SGHRS, CDR2 YFSETQ. The CDR3 runs 15 residues. The V call is TRBV5-1, the J call TRBJ1-5, with 7 bases identical to TRBD1. The sequence came from a woman in her forties or fifties with Graves' hyperthyroidism that later progressed to Graves' ophthalmopathy. The sequenced sample consisted of blood. CDR3 protein: CASSFTGDSNQPQHF. As DNA, the CDR3 is TGCGCCAGCAGCTTCACAGGGGATAGCAATCAGCCCCAGCATTTT.